The entry below describes one T cell receptor (beta chain). Repertoires were generated with immunoSEQ multiplex PCR, while TCRdb's copy carries only in-frame clones and drops some. Of some 640,000 clones detected, approximately 89% appear once; the ten largest clones hold roughly 0.0086%. This specimen belongs to a study of shared T cell receptors in the human thymus. The CDR3 runs to 15 residues. Germline V CDR1 and CDR2: LGHNA, YSLEER. Trimming pared 0 bases from V and 6 bases from J, leaving 11 bases between. This sample also appeared in a second study, on human thymus T cells. That paper notes: Infants served as donors; they were healthy and Finnish and were having corrective surgery for congenital heart defects. Corrective heart surgery yielded the resections from which the thymus tissue came. Thymic and blood repertoires seemed to favor certain V and J genes.

The specimen sequenced was thymocytes. The chain recombines TRBV4-3 with TRBJ1-4; D uncertain. The sequence derives from a boy less than two years old with a congenital heart defect. DNA of the CDR3: TGCGCCAGCAGCCAAGATGGGGTGGGAGATGAAAAACTGTTTTTT. Encoded protein: CASSQDGVGDEKLFF.